The rows below give T cell receptor beta chains drawn from one sample of a study of T cell repertoires in cytomegalovirus infection. A single record per CDR3 protein comes from TCRdb applying MiXCR to the reads. The sample gives 680,000 or so distinct CDR3 sequences, less than 40% of which show up once; 2.5% to 3.5% is in the top ten. Material for sequencing was PBMCs. These receptors all stem from a human donor in good health (CMV status not recorded). Some clones in this sample may be carry-over from other donors' samples. The CDR3 runs from the conserved cysteine through the conserved F or W. A D gene is named only where the DNA matches it firmly. Clone size is stated in some rows and not others, as once, few, many or a class when expanded.

cdr3_aa cdr3_nt clone_size j_call v_call d_call
CASLPIGLPTEAFF TGTGCCAGCCTCCCGATAGGTTTACCCACTGAAGCTTTCTTT . TRBJ1-1 TRBV7-4 .
CASSTPLTSGVPLKETQYF TGTGCCAGCAGCACTCCTCTGACTAGCGGGGTCCCCCTTAAAGAGACCCAGTACTTC many TRBJ2-5 TRBV7-2 TRBD2
CASSLAGRGPTEAFF TGTGCCAGCAGCTTAGCGGGCAGGGGGCCCACTGAAGCTTTCTTT few TRBJ1-1 TRBV7-2 TRBD1
CASSYSPGGAFTEAFF TGTGCCAGCAGTTACTCGCCTGGGGGGGCGTTCACTGAAGCTTTCTTT few TRBJ1-1 TRBV6-6 .
CASRDLRDTEAFF TGTGCCAGCCGGGACCTCAGAGACACTGAAGCTTTCTTT . TRBJ1-1 TRBV6-1 .
CASSQRTGDGNQPQHF TGTGCCAGCAGTCAGAGGACAGGGGACGGCAATCAGCCCCAGCATTTT few TRBJ1-5 TRBV12-3/TRBV12-4 TRBD1
CASSLWGTVNTEAFF TGTGCCAGCAGTTTATGGGGGACAGTGAACACTGAAGCTTTCTTT . TRBJ1-1 TRBV27 TRBD1
CATSEGVLPSGANVLTF TGTGCCACCAGTGAGGGGGTCCTACCGTCTGGGGCCAACGTCCTGACTTTC . TRBJ2-6 TRBV24-1 .
CASSPTGVPLLRSQYF TGTGCCAGCAGTCCAACAGGTGTCCCCCTCTTGAGGTCCCAGTACTTC . TRBJ2-5 TRBV27 .
CASSRTRVIAGESGETQYF TGTGCCAGCAGCCGAACTCGGGTGATAGCGGGAGAGTCGGGAGAGACCCAGTACTTC few TRBJ2-5 TRBV7-8 TRBD2
CATSDLDSSPGELFF TGTGCCACCAGTGATTTGGACAGTTCCCCCGGGGAGCTGTTTTTT few TRBJ2-2 TRBV24-1 .
CASSLANRGGYEQYF TGTGCCAGCAGCTTAGCGAACCGTGGGGGGTACGAGCAGTACTTC few TRBJ2-7 TRBV7-9 .
CSARTIWTENYEQFF TGCAGTGCTAGGACAATTTGGACAGAAAACTATGAGCAGTTCTTC . TRBJ2-1 TRBV20-1 .
CASSMEFGQSNTEAFF TGCGCCAGCAGCATGGAATTCGGACAGTCGAACACTGAAGCTTTCTTT . TRBJ1-1 TRBV5-1 .
CASSSTATSGGTDTQYF TGCGCCAGCAGCTCCACCGCGACTAGCGGGGGTACAGATACGCAGTATTTT . TRBJ2-3 TRBV5-1 TRBD2
CASSPTAGTYNEQFF TGTGCCAGCAGTCCCACAGCGGGTACCTACAATGAGCAGTTCTTC few TRBJ2-1 TRBV6-6 .
CASRLQQGGHQGYTF TGTGCCAGCCGTCTTCAACAGGGTGGGCATCAAGGCTACACCTTC . TRBJ1-2 TRBV28 .
CASSTVADYGYTF TGTGCCAGCAGTACGGTCGCTGACTATGGCTACACCTTC . TRBJ1-2 TRBV28 .
CASSLGLAGRGEQFF TGCGCCAGCAGCTTGGGGCTAGCGGGGAGAGGGGAGCAGTTCTTC . TRBJ2-1 TRBV5-1 TRBD2
CASSPSLGPYEQYF TGTGCCAGCAGCCCCAGCTTGGGGCCCTACGAGCAGTACTTC . TRBJ2-7 TRBV7-2 .
CASRLRRTNTDTQYF TGTGCCAGCAGACTCCGTCGGACAAACACAGATACGCAGTATTTT few TRBJ2-3 TRBV27 .
CDSSIGPMARNEQFF TGTGACAGCAGTATAGGGCCGATGGCGAGGAATGAGCAGTTCTTC . TRBJ2-1 TRBV28 .
CASSLDPQFNYEQYF TGTGCCAGCAGCTTAGATCCACAGTTTAACTACGAGCAGTACTTC few TRBJ2-7 TRBV11-2 .
CASSSGAGRGTQYF TGTGCCAGCAGCTCCGGAGCGGGCCGGGGAACGCAGTATTTT few TRBJ2-3 TRBV5-6 .
CAWSAGTGLNQPQHF TGTGCCTGGAGTGCGGGGACAGGCCTCAATCAGCCCCAGCATTTT . TRBJ1-5 TRBV30 TRBD1
CASSIPQGGTDTQYF TGTGCCAGTAGTATACCGCAGGGAGGCACAGATACGCAGTATTTT few TRBJ2-3 TRBV19 .
CASSAGTSGTNEQFF TGTGCCAGCAGCGCCGGGACTAGCGGGACGAATGAGCAGTTCTTC many TRBJ2-1 TRBV7-2 TRBD2
CASSYPRGTLNTGELFF TGTGCCAGCAGTTACCCTAGAGGGACTTTGAACACCGGGGAGCTGTTTTTT . TRBJ2-2 TRBV6-6 .
CAIGSKEAGPNTGELFF TGTGCCATCGGGAGTAAGGAGGCAGGGCCGAACACCGGGGAGCTGTTTTTT . TRBJ2-2 TRBV10-3 .
CASSPEGLISEAFF TGTGCCAGCAGTCCAGAGGGCCTCATTAGCGAAGCTTTCTTT . TRBJ1-1 TRBV28 .
CASSLYYQPQHF TGTGCCAGCAGCCTCTATTATCAGCCCCAGCATTTT . TRBJ1-5 TRBV5-8 .
CASSLILSGSGANVLTF TGTGCCAGCAGCCTCATTTTAAGTGGGTCTGGGGCCAACGTCCTGACTTTC few TRBJ2-6 TRBV5-5 .
CASSFRRGSGLDTQYF TGTGCCAGCAGCTTCAGGAGGGGATCGGGCTTGGATACGCAGTATTTT . TRBJ2-3 TRBV5-5 .